The sequence of this TCR beta chain was determined in a study of CD8+ T cells in alopecia areata. The overall study: Tofacitinib therapy took 6 to 18 months; 6 months off drug came after.

Reverse transcription of extracted RNA yielded cDNA, which provided the sequencing template. The table came from immunoSEQ multiplex PCR; TCRdb's copy has only in-frame clones and leaves some out. The data show about 200,000 clones, 55% to 75% seen once. For this clone: The antigen is undetermined.

The study's findings and limits: In scalp, tofacitinib significantly decreased clonality and expanded CD8+ clones among the top 100.

CDR3 length: 15 amino acids. Trimming cost V 6 bases and J 4 bases; bases outside gene matches: 12. Per the germline V gene, CDR1 is GTSNPN and CDR2 is SVGIG (reference sequence). The treatment here: oral pan-JAK inhibitor, 5-10 mg twice daily. Collected material from alopecia areata patients comprised lesional scalp punch biopsies and peripheral blood. PBMCs were stained for CD3, CD4 and CD8, and CD4+ and CD8+ T cells were sorted. This specimen consisted of CD4+ T cells sorted from blood, obtained at week 24, from a patient treated with tofacitinib. The chain is built from TRBV30 and TRBJ2-1; 7 bases fit TRBD2. This TCR derives from a human donor with alopecia areata. The CDR3: CACTSPSGIYNEQFF. CDR3 sequence (DNA): TGTGCCTGCACCTCTCCTAGCGGTATTTACAATGAGCAGTTCTTC.